Sequencing of this TCR beta chain was carried out in a study of cytomegalovirus exposure and HLA in healthy donors. Whole-study results and caveats: Most CMV-associated TCR beta chains were later found to appear HLA-restricted. Based on reports, TCR beta sequences accurately predicted HLA-A and HLA-B alleles for most subjects. Later analysis demonstrated an association between a missense DCLRE1C variant and TCR beta V- and J-gene trimming.

Of note for this clone: Its antigen is as yet unknown.

This CDR3 spans 14 amino acids. The germline V and J ends were trimmed by 0 bases and 6 bases, with 11 bases remaining between them. CDR1 and CDR2 (germline): LGHNA, YNFKEQ. PCR involved 60 Vbeta and 13 Jbeta primers. Generated by immunoSEQ multiplex PCR, the TCRdb table keeps only in-frame clones and is missing some. Here the sample spans approximately 180,000 clones, approximately 80% being singletons. This clonotype was obtained from a man aged 30-40 years in good health and CMV-seropositive. This chain uses TRBV4-2 with TRBJ1-2, with D unresolved. Sequenced material: PBMCs. The chain's CDR3 is CASSQESFFDGYTF. The DNA of the CDR3 is TGTGCCAGCAGCCAAGAATCTTTTTTTGATGGCTACACCTTC.